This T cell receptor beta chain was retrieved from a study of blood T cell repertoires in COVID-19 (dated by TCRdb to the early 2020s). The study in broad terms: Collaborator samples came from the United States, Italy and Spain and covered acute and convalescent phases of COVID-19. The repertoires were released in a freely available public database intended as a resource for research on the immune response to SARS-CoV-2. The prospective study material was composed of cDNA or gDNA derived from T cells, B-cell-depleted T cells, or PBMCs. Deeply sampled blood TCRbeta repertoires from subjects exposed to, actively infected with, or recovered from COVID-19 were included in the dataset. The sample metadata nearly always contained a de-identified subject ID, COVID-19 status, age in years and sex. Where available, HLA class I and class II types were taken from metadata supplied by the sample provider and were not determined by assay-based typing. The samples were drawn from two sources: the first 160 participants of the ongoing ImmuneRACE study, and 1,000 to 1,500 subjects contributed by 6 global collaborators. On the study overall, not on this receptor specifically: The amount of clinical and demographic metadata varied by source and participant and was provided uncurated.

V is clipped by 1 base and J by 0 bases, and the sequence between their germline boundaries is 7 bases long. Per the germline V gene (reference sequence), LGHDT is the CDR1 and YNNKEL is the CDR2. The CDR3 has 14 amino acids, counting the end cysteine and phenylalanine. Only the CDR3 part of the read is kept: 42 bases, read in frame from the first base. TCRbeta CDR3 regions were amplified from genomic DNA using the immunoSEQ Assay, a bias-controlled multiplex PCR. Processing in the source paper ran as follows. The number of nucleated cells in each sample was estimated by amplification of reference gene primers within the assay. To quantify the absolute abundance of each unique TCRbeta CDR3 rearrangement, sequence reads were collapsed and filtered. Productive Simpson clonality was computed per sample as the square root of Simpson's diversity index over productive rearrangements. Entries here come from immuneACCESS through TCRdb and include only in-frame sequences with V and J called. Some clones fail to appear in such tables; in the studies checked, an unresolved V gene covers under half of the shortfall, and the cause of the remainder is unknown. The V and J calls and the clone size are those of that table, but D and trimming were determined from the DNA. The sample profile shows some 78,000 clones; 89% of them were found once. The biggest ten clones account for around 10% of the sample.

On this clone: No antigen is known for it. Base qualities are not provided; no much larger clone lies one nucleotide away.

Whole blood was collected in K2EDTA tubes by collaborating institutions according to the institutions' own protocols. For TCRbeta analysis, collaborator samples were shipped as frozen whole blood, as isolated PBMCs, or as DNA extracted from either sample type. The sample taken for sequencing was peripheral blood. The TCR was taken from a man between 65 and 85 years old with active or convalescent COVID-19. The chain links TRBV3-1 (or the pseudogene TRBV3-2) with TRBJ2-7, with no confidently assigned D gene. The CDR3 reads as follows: CASSQVQASYEQYF. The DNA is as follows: TGTGCCAGCAGCCAAGTTCAGGCCTCCTACGAGCAGTACTTC.